This TCR beta chain was captured in a study of chemoradiotherapy in HPV16-positive cancers. Overall study context: Candidate HPV-specific T-cell clones and common TCR motifs came from functional assays in a couple of HPV16-positive patients.

TCRdb's copy holds only in-frame clones and misses some; the assay was immunoSEQ multiplex PCR. The sample carries around 53,000 clones, roughly 90% recorded once. Over chemoradiotherapy, repertoires were sampled more than once. Turning to this clone: What it binds is not known.

Whole-study results and caveats: Non-HPV-specific T cells did not expand in tumors during treatment, whereas candidate HPV-specific clones and E7-related motifs did.

This CDR3 contains 18 residues. Trimming cost V 5 bases and J 0 bases; bases outside gene matches: 12. Germline CDR1 reads SGHDT; CDR2 reads YYEEEE. The source of this sequence is a human donor with HPV-associated anogenital cancer. The chain has TRBV5-6 and TRBJ2-3, with 10 bases aligning to TRBD1. Here the sequenced sample was blood, taken from a patient who underwent chemoradiotherapy. CDR3 nucleotide sequence: TGTGCCAGCAGGCAACCCCCGGGACAGGGGCCTAGCACAGATACGCAGTATTTT. This encodes CASRQPPGQGPSTDTQYF.